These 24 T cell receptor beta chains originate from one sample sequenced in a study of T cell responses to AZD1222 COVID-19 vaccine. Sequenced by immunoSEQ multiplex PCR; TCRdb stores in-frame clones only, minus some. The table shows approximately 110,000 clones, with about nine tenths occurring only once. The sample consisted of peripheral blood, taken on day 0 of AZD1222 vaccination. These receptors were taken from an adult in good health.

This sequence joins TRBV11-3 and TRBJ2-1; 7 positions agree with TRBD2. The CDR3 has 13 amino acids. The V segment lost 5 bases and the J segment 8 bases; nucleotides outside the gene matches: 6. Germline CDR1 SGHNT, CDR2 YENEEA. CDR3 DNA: TGTGCCAGCAGCCTGACTAGCACCCATGAGCAGTTCTTC. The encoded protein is CASSLTSTHEQFF.

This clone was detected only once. The CDR3 spells CASQKRQGIDEQYF. Written as DNA, the CDR3 is TGTGCCAGCCAGAAAAGACAGGGGATTGACGAGCAGTACTTC. The chain recombines TRBV19 with TRBJ2-7; 8 nucleotides agree with TRBD1. The CDR3 has 14 residues. The germline V gene has CDR1 LNHDA and CDR2 SQIVND (reference sequence). With 9 bases clipped from V and 5 bases from J, the junction kept 12 bases outside the gene matches.

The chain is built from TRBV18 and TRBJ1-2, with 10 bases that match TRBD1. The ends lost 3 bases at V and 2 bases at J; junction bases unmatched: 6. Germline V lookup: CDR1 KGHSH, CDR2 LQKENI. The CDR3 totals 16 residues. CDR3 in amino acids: CASSPVQDRGNYGYTF. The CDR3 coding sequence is TGTGCCAGCTCACCGGTTCAGGACAGGGGGAACTATGGCTACACCTTC. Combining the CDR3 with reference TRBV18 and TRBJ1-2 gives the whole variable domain NAGVMQNPRHLVRRRGQEARLRCSPMKGHSHVYWYRQLPEEGLKFMVYLQKENIIDESGMPKERFSAEFPKEGPSILRIQQVVRGDSAAYFCASSPVQDRGNYGYTFGSGTRLTVV.

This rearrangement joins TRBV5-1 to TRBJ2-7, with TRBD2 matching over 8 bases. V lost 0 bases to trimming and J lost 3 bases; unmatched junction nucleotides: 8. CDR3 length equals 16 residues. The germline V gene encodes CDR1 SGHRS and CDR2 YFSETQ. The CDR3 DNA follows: TGCGCCAGCAGCTTGGAGGGTAGCGGGATAGGCTACGAGCAGTACTTC. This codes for CASSLEGSGIGYEQYF. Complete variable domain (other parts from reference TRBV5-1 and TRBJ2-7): KAGVTQTPRYLIKTRGQQVTLSCSPISGHRSVSWYQQTPGQGLQFLFEYFSETQRNKGNFPGRFSGRQFSNSRSEMNVSTLELGDSALYLCASSLEGSGIGYEQYFGPGTRLTVT.

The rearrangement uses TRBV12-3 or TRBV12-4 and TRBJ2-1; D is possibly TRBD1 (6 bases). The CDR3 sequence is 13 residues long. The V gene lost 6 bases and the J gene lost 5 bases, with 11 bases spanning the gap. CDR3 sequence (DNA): TGTGCCAGCAGGCCAGACAGGAACAATGAGCAGTTCTTC. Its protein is CASRPDRNNEQFF.

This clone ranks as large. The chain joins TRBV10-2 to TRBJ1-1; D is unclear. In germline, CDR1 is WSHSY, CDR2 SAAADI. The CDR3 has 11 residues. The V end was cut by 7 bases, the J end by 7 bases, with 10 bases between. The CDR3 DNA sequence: TGCGCCAGCACGGAAGGGCATGAAGCTTTCTTT. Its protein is CASTEGHEAFF.

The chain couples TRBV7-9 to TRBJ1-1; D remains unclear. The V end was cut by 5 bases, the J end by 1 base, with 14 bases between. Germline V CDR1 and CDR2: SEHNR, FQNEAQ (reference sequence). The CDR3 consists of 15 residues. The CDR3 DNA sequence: TGTGCCAGCAGCATACGGGCAGGCCAGAACACTGAAGCTTTCTTT. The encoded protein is CASSIRAGQNTEAFF.

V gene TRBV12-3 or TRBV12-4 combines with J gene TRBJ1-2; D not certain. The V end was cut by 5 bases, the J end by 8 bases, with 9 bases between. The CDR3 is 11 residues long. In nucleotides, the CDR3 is TGTGCCAGCAGTCCAGGTGCCGGCTACACCTTC. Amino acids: CASSPGAGYTF.

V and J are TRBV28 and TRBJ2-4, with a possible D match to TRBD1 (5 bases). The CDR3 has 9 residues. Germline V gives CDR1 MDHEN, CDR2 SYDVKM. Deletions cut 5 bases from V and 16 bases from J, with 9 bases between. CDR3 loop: CASSARVYF. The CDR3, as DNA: TGTGCCAGCAGTGCCAGGGTTTACTTC. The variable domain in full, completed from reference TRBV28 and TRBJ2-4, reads DVKVTQSSRYLVKRTGEKVFLECVQDMDHENMFWYRQDPGLGLRLIYFSYDVKMKEKGDIPEGYSVSREKKERFSLILESASTNQTSMYLCASSARVYFGAGTRLSVL.

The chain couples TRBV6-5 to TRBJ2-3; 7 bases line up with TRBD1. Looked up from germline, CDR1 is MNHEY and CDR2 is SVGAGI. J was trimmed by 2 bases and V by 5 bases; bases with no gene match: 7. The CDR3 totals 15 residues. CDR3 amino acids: CASSRTGQNTDTQYF. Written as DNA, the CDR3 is TGTGCCAGCAGTCGCACGGGACAGAACACAGATACGCAGTATTTT.

The CDR3 protein is CASSLMRNTEAFF. The CDR3 DNA reads TGCGCCAGCAGCTTAATGAGAAACACTGAAGCTTTCTTT. V usage is TRBV5-1 and J usage is TRBJ1-1, with D hard to call. The CDR3 sequence is 13 residues long. Per the germline V gene, CDR1 is SGHRS and CDR2 is YFSETQ. Trimming shortened V by 2 bases and J by 2 bases, and 7 bases separated the two germline ends.

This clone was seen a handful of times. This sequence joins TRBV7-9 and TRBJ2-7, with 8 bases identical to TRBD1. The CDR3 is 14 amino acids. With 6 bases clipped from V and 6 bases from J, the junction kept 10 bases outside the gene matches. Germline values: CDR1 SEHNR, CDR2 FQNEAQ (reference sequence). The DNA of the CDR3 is TGTGCCAGCAGATCCGGGACAGGAGGTTCCGAGCAGTACTTC. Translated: CASRSGTGGSEQYF.

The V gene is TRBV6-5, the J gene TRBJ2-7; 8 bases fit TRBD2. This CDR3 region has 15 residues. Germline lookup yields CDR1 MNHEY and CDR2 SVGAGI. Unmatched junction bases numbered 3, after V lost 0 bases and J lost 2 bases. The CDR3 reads CASSYSGTRAYEQYF. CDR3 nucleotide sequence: TGTGCCAGCAGTTACTCCGGGACTAGGGCCTACGAGCAGTACTTC.

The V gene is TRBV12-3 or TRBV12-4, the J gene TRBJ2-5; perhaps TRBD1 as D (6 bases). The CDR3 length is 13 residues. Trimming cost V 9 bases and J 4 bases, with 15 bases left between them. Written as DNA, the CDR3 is TGTGCCAGTCAGGGACATCAGGGAGAGACCCAGTACTTC. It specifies CASQGHQGETQYF.

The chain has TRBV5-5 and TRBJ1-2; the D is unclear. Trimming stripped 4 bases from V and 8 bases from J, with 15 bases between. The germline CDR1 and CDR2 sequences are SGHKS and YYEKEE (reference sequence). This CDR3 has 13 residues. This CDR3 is CASSLADTGGYTF. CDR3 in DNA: TGTGCCAGCAGCCTGGCTGACACTGGGGGCTACACCTTC.

The CDR3 reads CASSPYSRGSATNEKLFF. The CDR3 DNA follows: TGTGCCAGCAGCCCCTATAGCAGGGGGTCGGCAACTAATGAAAAACTGTTTTTT. The rearrangement links TRBV7-6 to TRBJ1-4, with 7 bases matching TRBD1. V lost 5 bases, J lost 0 bases, and 12 bases stayed unmatched. The CDR3 extends over 18 amino acids. Germline V lookup: CDR1 SGHVS, CDR2 FNYEAQ.

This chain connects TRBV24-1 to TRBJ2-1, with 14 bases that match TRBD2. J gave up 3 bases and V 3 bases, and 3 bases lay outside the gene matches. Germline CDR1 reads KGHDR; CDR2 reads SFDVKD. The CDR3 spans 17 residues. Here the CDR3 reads CATSDLGLAGGYNEQFF. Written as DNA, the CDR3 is TGTGCCACCAGTGATCTAGGACTAGCGGGGGGCTACAATGAGCAGTTCTTC.

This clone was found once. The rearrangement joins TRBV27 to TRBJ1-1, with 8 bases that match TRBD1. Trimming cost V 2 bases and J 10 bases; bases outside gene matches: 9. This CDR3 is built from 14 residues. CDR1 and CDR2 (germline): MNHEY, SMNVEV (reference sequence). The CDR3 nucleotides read TGTGCCAGCAGTTTAATGGGCAGGGGGCGGGTAGCTTTCTTT. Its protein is CASSLMGRGRVAFF.

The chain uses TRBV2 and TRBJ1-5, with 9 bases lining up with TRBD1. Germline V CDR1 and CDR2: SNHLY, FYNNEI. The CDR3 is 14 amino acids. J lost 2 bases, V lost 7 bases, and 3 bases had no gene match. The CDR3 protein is CASKRTGGNQPQHF. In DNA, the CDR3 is TGTGCCAGCAAACGGACAGGGGGCAATCAGCCCCAGCATTTT.

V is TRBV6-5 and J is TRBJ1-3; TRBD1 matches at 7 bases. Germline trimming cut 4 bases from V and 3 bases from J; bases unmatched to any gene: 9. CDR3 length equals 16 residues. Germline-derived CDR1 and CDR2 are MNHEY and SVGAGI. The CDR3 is CASSSYPTGVGNTIYF. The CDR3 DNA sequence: TGTGCCAGCAGTTCGTATCCAACAGGGGTTGGAAACACCATATATTTT.

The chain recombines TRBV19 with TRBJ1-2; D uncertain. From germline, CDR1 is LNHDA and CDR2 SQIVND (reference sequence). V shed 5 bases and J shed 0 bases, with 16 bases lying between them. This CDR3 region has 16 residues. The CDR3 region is CASSSGSYPANYGYTF. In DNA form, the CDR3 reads TGTGCCAGTAGTTCGGGATCCTATCCAGCTAACTATGGCTACACCTTC.

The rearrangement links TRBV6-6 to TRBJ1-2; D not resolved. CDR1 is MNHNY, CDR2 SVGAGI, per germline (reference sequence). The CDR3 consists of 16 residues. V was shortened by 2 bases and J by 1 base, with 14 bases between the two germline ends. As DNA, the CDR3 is TGTGCCAGCAGTTACCCCTCCAGGAACCTTAACTATGGCTACACCTTC. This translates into CASSYPSRNLNYGYTF.

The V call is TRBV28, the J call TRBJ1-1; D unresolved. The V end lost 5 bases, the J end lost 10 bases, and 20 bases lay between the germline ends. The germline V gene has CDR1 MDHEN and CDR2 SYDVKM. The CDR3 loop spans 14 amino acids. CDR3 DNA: TGTGCCAGCAGTCACCTAATAAAGAGCGATTCAGCTTTCTTT. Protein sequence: CASSHLIKSDSAFF.

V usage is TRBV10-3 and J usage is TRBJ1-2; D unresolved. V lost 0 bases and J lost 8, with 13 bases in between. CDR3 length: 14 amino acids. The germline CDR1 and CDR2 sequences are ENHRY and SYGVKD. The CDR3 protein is CAISESGGPHGYTF. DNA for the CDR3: TGTGCCATCAGTGAGTCTGGAGGGCCCCACGGCTACACCTTC.